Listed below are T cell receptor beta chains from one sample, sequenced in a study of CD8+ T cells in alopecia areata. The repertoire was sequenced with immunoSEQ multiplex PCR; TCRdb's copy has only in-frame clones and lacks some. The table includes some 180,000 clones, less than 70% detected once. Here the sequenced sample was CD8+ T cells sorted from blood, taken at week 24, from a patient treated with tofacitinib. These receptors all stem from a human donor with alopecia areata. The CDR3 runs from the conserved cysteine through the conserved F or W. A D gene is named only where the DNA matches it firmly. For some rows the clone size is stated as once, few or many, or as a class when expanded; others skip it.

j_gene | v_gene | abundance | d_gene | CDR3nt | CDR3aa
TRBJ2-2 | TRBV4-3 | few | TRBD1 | TGCGCCAGCAGTCAGGGGTGGACAGGGGGCGGCACCGGGGAGCTGTTTTTT | CASSQGWTGGGTGELFF
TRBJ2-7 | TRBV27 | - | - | TGTGCCAGCGCAGCCGAGAATAACAGGGACGAGCAGTACTTC | CASAAENNRDEQYF
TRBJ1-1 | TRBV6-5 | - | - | TGTGCCAGCAGTTACTCGGAGGAATCCACTGAAGCTTTCTTT | CASSYSEESTEAFF
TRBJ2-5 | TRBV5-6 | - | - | TGTGCCAGCAGTCCCGAGATCCAAGAGACCCAGTACTTC | CASSPEIQETQYF
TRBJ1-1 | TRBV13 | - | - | TGTGCCAGCAGCCCCGATATGAACACTGAAGCTTTCTTT | CASSPDMNTEAFF
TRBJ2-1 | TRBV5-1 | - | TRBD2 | TGCGCCAGCAGCTTGTCGGGGGGGCCTGGCAATGAGCAGTTCTTC | CASSLSGGPGNEQFF
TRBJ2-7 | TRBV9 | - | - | TGTGCCAGCAGCTCCGGGATAGTCCCCTACGAGCAGTACTTC | CASSSGIVPYEQYF
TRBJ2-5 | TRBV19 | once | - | TGTGCCAGTAGTATTAGACAGTGGGAGACCCAGTACTTC | CASSIRQWETQYF
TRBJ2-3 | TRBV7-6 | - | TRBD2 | TGTGCCAGCAGCCTCACTAGCGGGAGCACAGATACGCAGTATTTT | CASSLTSGSTDTQYF
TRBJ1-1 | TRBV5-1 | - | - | TGCGCCAGCAGCTTGAAGGGCGGCGCTGAAGCTTTCTTT | CASSLKGGAEAFF
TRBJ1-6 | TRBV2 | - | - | TGTGCCGGAAAGGAAGTCTATAATTCACCCCTCCACTTT | CAGKEVYNSPLHF
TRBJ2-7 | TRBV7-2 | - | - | TGTGCCAGCACCGACTCCTACGAGCAGTACTTC | CASTDSYEQYF
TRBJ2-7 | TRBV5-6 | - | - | TGTGCCAGCAGCCCCGGAGGAGCTCTCACCTACGAGCAGTACTTC | CASSPGGALTYEQYF
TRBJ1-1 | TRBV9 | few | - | TGTGCCAGCAGCGTTTCAGGGGCATCTGAAGCTTTCTTT | CASSVSGASEAFF
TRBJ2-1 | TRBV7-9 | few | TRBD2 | TGTGCCAGCAGTTTTAGCGGGGCGGCGAACAATGAGCAGTTCTTC | CASSFSGAANNEQFF
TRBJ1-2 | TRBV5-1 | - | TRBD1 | TGCGCCAGCAGCTTGCGCCCGGGACAGGGTGATCTTTTTGATGGCTACACCTTC | CASSLRPGQGDLFDGYTF
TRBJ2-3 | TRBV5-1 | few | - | TGCGCCAGCAGCGCTGCTTCAGATACGCAGTATTTT | CASSAASDTQYF
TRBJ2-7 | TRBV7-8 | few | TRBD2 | TGTGCCAGCAGCTCAAGGGGACTAGCGGGGGGCTCCTACGAGCAGTACTTC | CASSSRGLAGGSYEQYF
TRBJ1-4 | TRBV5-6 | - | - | TGTGCCAGCAGCTTTGGCAGTAATGAAAAACTGTTTTTT | CASSFGSNEKLFF
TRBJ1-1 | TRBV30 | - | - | TGTGCCTGGAGTCTGGGTTACACTGAAGCTTTCTTT | CAWSLGYTEAFF
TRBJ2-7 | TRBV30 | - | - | TGTGCCTGGAGTGTGGGGGTGATCGAGCAGTACTTC | CAWSVGVIEQYF
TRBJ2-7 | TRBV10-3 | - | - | TGTGCCATCGGTGACACCTTCTACGAGCAGTACTTC | CAIGDTFYEQYF
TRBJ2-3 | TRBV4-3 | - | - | TGCGCCAGCAGCCAAGATGGGAAGGGGGGGACAGATACGCAGTATTTT | CASSQDGKGGTDTQYF
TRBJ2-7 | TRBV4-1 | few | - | TGCGCCAGCAGCCAAGATCGCAGCTACGAGCAGTACTTC | CASSQDRSYEQYF
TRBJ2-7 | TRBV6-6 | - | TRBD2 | TGTGCCAGCAGTTACTCGACTTTAGGTCGGGGGGGCGAGCAGTACTTC | CASSYSTLGRGGEQYF
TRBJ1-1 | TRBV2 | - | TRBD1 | TGTGCCAGCAGCGACAGACAGGGTCTCACTGAAGCTTTCTTT | CASSDRQGLTEAFF
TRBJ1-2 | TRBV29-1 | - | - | TGCAGCGTTAACTTCCGGGGCTATGGCTACACCTTC | CSVNFRGYGYTF
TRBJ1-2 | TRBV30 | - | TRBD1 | TGTGCCTGGAGGACAGGGCAATATGGCTACACCTTC | CAWRTGQYGYTF
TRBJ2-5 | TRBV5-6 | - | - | TGTGCCAGCAGCCAGGGTCCACATGGACAAGAGACCCAGTACTTC | CASSQGPHGQETQYF
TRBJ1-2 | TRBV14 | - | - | TGTGCCAGCAGCCCTCCCGGACAGCACTATGGCTACACCTTC | CASSPPGQHYGYTF
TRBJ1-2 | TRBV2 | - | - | TGTGCCAGCAGTGCTGTATTTGGGGAACATGGCTACACCTTC | CASSAVFGEHGYTF
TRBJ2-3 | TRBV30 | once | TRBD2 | TGTGCCTGGAGCAAACTAGCGGGGGCTGCAGATACGCAGTATTTT | CAWSKLAGAADTQYF
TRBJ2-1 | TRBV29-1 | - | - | TGCAGCGTCTCGGACGGTGACAATGAGCAGTTCTTC | CSVSDGDNEQFF
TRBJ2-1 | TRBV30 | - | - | TGTGCCTGCCTTCAGCGGCGTGAGCAGTTCTTC | CACLQRREQFF
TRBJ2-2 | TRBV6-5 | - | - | TGTGCCAGCAGTTACTTGGCGGACAGTCCCACCGGGGAGCTGTTTTTT | CASSYLADSPTGELFF
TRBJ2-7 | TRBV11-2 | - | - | TGTGCCAGCAGCTTTGGGACGTCCTACGAGCAGTACTTC | CASSFGTSYEQYF
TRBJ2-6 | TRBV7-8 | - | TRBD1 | TGTGCCAGCAGCTCGGACAGGGAAGCAACTGGGGCCAACGTCCTGACTTTC | CASSSDREATGANVLTF
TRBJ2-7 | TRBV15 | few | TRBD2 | TGTGCCACCCGGGCCGCGGGGGGTTCAGGGGAGCAGTACTTC | CATRAAGGSGEQYF
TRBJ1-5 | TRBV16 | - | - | TGTGCCAGCAGCCGCCTGGACGGGAGCCAGCATTTT | CASSRLDGSQHF
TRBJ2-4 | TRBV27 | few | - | TGTGCCAGCAGTCCAGACACCGGCGGAGCCAAAAACATTCAGTACTTC | CASSPDTGGAKNIQYF
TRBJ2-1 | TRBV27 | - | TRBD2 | TGTGCCAGCAGCAACCTAGCGGGGGCCTACAATGAGCAGTTCTTC | CASSNLAGAYNEQFF
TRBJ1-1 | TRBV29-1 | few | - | TGCAGCGTCAAAACAAGGAACACTGAAGCTTTCTTT | CSVKTRNTEAFF
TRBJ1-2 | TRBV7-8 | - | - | TGTGCCAGCAGCTTAACGGTGGGGGACTATGGCTACACCTTC | CASSLTVGDYGYTF
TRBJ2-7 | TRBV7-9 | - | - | TGTGCCAGCACCTCGACCTACGAGCAGTACTTC | CASTSTYEQYF
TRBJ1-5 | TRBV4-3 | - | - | TGCGCCAGCAGCCAAGAGAGGGGAGGCAATCAGCCCCAGCATTTT | CASSQERGGNQPQHF
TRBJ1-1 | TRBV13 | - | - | TGTGCCAGCAGCTTACGGGGGTACACTGAAGCTTTCTTT | CASSLRGYTEAFF
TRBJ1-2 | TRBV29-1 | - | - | TGCAGTGTGCCCTGGCGGGGGCCGGACGGCTACACCTTC | CSVPWRGPDGYTF
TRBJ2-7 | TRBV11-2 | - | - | TGTGCCAGCAGCTTGGGGAAATCACAGTACGAGCAGTACTTC | CASSLGKSQYEQYF
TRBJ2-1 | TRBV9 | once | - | TGTGCCAGCAGCGCAAGTGGGGCGAGCTCCTACAATGAGCAGTTCTTC | CASSASGASSYNEQFF
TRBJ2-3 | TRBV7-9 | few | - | TGTGCCAGCAGCTTTGGGGTCCCCGGGAGTACGGGAGATACGCAGTATTTT | CASSFGVPGSTGDTQYF
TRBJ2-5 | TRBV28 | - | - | TGTGCCAGCAGTACCAGGGTAGGAATCGAGACCCAGTACTTC | CASSTRVGIETQYF
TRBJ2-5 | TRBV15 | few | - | TGTGCCACCAGCAGAGATGCCAGCCAAGAGACCCAGTACTTC | CATSRDASQETQYF
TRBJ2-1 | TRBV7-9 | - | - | TGTGCCAGCAGCTTAAGAATGAATGAGCAGTTCTTC | CASSLRMNEQFF
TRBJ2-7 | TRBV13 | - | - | TGTGCCAGCAGCTTAGGAGGGTCGTGGGACGAGCAGTACTTC | CASSLGGSWDEQYF